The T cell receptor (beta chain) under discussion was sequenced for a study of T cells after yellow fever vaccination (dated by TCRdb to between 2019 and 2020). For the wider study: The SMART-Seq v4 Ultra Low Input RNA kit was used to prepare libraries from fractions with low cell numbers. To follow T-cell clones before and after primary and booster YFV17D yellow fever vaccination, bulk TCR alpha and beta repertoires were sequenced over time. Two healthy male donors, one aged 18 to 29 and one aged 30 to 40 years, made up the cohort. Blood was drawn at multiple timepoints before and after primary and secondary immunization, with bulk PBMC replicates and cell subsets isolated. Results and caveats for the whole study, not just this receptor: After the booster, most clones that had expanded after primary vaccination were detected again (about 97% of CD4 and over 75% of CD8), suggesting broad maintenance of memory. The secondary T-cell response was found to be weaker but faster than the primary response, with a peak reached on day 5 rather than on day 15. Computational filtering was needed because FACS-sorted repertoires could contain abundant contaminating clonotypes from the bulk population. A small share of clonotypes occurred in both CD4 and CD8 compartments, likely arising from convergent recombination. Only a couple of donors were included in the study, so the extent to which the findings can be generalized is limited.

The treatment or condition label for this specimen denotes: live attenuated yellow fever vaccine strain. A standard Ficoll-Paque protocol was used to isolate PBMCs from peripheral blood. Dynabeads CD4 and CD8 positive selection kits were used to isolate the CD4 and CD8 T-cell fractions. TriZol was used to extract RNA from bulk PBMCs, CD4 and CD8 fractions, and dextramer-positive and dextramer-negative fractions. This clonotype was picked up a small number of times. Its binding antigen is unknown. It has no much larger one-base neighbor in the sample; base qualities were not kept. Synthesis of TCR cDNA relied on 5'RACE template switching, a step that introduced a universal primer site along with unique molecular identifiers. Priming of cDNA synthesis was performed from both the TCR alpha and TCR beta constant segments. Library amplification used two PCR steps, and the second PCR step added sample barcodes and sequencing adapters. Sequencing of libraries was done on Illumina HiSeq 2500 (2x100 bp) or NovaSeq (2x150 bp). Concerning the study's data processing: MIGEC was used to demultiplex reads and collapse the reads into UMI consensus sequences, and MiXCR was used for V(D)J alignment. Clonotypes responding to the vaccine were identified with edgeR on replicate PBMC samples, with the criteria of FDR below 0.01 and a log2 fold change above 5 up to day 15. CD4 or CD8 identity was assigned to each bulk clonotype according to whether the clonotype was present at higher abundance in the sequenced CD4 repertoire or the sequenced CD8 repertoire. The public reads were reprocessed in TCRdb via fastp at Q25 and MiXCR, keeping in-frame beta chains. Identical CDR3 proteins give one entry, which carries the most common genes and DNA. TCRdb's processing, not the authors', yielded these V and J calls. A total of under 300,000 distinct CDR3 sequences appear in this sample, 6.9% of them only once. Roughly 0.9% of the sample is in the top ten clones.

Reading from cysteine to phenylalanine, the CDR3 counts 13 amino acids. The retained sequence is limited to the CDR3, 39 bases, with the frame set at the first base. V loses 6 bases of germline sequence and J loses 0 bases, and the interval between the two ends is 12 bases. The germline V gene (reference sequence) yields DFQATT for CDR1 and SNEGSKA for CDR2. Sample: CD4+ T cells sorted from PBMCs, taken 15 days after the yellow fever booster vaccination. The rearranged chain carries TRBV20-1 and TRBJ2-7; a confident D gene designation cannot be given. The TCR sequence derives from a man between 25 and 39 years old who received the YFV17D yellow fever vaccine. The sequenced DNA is TGCAGTGCAACCGCCGACCCCTCCTACGAGCAGTACTTC. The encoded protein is CSATADPSYEQYF.